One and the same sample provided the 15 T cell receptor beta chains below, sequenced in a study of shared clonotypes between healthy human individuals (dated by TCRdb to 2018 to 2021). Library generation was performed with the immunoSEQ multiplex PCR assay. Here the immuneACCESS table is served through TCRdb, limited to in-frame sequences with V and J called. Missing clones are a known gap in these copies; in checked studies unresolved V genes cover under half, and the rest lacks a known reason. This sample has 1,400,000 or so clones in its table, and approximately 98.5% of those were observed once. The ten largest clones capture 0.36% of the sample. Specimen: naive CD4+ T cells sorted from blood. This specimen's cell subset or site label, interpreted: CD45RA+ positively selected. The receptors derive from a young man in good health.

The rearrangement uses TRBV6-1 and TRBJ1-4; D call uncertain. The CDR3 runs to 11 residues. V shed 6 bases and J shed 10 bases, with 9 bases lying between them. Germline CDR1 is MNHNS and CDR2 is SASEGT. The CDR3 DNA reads TGTGCCAGCAGCGGTGCGCTAAAACTGTTTTTT. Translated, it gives CASSGALKLFF.

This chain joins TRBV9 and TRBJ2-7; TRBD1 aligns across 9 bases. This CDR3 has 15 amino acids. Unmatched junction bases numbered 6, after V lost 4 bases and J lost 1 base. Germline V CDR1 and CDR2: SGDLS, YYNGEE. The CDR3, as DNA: TGTGCCAGCAGCCGACAGGGGGGGCCTTCCTACGAGCAGTACTTC. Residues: CASSRQGGPSYEQYF. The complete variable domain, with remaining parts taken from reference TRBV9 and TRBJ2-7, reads DSGVTQTPKHLITATGQRVTLRCSPRSGDLSVYWYQQSLDQGLQFLIQYYNGEERAKGNILERFSAQQFPDLHSELNLSSLELGDSALYFCASSRQGGPSYEQYFGPGTRLTVT.

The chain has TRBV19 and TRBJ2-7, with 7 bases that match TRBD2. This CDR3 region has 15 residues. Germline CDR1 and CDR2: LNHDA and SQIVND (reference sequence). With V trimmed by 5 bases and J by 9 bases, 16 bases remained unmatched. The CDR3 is CASSRRLADFLGQYF. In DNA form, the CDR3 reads TGTGCCAGTAGTCGTCGACTAGCCGATTTTTTGGGGCAGTACTTC.

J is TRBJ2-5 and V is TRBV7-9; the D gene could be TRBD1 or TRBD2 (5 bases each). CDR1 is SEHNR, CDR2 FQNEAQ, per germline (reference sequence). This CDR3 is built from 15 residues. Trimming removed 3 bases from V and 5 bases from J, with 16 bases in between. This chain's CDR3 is CASSFGTLERETQYF. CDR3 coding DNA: TGTGCCAGCAGCTTCGGGACCCTCGAGAGGGAGACCCAGTACTTC.

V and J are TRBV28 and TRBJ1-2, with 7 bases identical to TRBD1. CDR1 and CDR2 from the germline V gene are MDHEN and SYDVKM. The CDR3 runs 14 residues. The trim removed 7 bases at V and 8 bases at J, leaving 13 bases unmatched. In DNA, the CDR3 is TGTGCCAGCAAGAGAGACAGGGTTTCGGGCGGCTACACCTTC. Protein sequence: CASKRDRVSGGYTF.

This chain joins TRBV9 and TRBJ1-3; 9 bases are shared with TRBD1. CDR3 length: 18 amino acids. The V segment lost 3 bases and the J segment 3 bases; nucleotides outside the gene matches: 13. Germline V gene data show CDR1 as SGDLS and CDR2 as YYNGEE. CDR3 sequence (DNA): TGTGCCAGCAGCGAGAGGGCCCTTACAGGGGGCTTTGGAAACACCATATATTTT. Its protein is CASSERALTGGFGNTIYF.

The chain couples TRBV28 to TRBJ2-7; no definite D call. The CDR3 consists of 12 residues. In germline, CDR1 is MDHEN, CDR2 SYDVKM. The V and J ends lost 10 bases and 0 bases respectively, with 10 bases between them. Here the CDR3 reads CATTRSSYEQYF. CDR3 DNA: TGTGCCACCACAAGATCCTCCTACGAGCAGTACTTC.

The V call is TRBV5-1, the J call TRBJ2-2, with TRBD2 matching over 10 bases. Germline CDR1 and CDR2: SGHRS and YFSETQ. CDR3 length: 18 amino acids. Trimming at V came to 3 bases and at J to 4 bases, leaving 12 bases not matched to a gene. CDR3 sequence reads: CASSYDVRTSGTTGELFF. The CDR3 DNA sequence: TGCGCCAGCAGCTACGACGTACGGACTAGCGGCACCACCGGGGAGCTGTTTTTT.

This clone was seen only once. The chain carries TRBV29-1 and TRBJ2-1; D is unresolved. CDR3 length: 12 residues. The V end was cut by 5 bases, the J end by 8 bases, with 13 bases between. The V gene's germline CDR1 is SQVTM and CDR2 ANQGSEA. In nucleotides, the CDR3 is TGCAGCGTTTCCAAGGCCGGAGATGAGCAGTTCTTC. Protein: CSVSKAGDEQFF.

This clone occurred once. CDR3 in amino acids: CAWSTDRVVNTQYF. As DNA, the CDR3 is TGTGCCTGGAGTACTGACAGGGTAGTAAATACGCAGTATTTT. V is TRBV30 and J is TRBJ2-3; TRBD1 matches 7 bases. CDR3 length: 14 residues. The trim removed 2 bases at V and 7 bases at J, leaving 9 bases unmatched. The germline V gene encodes CDR1 GTSNPN and CDR2 SVGIG (reference sequence). Together with reference TRBV30 and TRBJ2-3, the CDR3 gives the full variable domain: SQTIHQWPATLVQPVGSPLSLECTVEGTSNPNLYWYRQAAGRGLQLLFYSVGIGQISSEVPQNLSASRPQDRQFILSSKKLLLSDSGFYLCAWSTDRVVNTQYFGPGTRLTVL.

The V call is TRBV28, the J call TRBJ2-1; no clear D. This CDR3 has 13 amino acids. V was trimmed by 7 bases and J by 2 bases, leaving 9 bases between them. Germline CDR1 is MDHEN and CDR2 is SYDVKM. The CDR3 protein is CASMSGPYNEQFF. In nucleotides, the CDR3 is TGTGCCAGCATGTCAGGCCCCTACAATGAGCAGTTCTTC.

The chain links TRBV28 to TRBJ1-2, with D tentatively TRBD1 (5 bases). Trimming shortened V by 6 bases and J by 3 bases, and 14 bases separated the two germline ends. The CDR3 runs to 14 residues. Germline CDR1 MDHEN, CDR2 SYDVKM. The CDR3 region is CASSPQGGYYGYTF. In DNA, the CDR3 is TGTGCCAGCAGCCCCCAGGGAGGATACTATGGCTACACCTTC.

CDR3 coding DNA: TGTGCCAGCAGGGTAACGGGAGGGATCAATGAGCAGTTCTTC. Its translation: CASRVTGGINEQFF. The chain carries TRBV6-6 and TRBJ2-1, with TRBD2 matching over 8 bases. V lost 6 bases to trimming and J lost 6 bases; unmatched junction nucleotides: 7. Germline CDR1 is MNHNY and CDR2 is SVGAGI (reference sequence). This CDR3 is 14 amino acids long.

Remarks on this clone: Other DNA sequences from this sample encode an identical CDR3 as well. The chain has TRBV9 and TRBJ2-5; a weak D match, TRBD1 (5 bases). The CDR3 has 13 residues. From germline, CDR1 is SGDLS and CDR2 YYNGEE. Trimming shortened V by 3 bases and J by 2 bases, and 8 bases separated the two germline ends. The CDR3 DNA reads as TGTGCCAGCAGCGCGACAGTTCAAGAGACCCAGTACTTC. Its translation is CASSATVQETQYF. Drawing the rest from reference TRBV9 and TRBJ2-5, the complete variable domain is DSGVTQTPKHLITATGQRVTLRCSPRSGDLSVYWYQQSLDQGLQFLIQYYNGEERAKGNILERFSAQQFPDLHSELNLSSLELGDSALYFCASSATVQETQYFGPGTRLLVL.

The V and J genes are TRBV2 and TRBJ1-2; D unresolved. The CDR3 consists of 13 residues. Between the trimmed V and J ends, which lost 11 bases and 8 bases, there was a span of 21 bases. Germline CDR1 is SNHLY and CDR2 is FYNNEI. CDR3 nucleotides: TGTGCCGGTCTAAAAGAAGCGGGCCAGGGCTACACCTTC. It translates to CAGLKEAGQGYTF. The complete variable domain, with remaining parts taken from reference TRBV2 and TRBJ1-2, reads EPEVTQTPSHQVTQMGQEVILRCVPISNHLYFYWYRQILGQKVEFLVSFYNNEISEKSEIFDDQFSVERPDGSNFTLKIRSTKLEDSAMYFCAGLKEAGQGYTFGSGTRLTVV.